What follows are 8 T cell receptor beta chains derived from one specimen sequenced in a study of cytomegalovirus exposure and HLA in healthy donors (dated by TCRdb to about 2017). Preparation of the library involved the immunoSEQ multiplex PCR assay. For the multiplex PCR, a mixture combining 60 forward primers for TCR Vbeta segments and 13 reverse primers for TCR Jbeta segments was used. TCRdb limited this immuneACCESS table to in-frame rearrangements with V and J called. A share of clones is missing; checked studies link under half to unresolved V genes, and the rest is unexplained. This sample has more than 35,000 clones in its table, and around 50% of those were observed once. The top ten hold roughly 6.4% of the sample. Input material: PBMCs. The source is a woman aged 40 to 55 in good health and CMV-seropositive.

This clone was recorded a few times. The J gene is TRBJ2-3, the V gene TRBV6-5; 12 bases fit TRBD2. The CDR3 has 16 residues. V dropped 4 bases and J dropped 4; count of bases not matched to a gene: 6. CDR1 and CDR2 from the germline V gene are MNHEY and SVGAGI. CDR3 sequence reads: CASSSTRLAGADTQYF. DNA for the CDR3: TGTGCCAGCAGTTCCACCAGACTAGCGGGGGCAGATACGCAGTATTTT.

This chain uses TRBV4-2 with TRBJ2-1; 10 positions agree with TRBD2. CDR3 length: 15 amino acids. Trimming cost V 4 bases and J 9 bases; bases outside gene matches: 9. In germline, CDR1 is LGHNA, CDR2 YNFKEQ. CDR3 residues: CASSRALAGAIEQFF. The DNA of the CDR3 is TGTGCCAGCAGCCGGGCCCTAGCGGGGGCCATTGAGCAGTTCTTC.

V usage is TRBV7-6 and J usage is TRBJ2-3; D remains ambiguous. The CDR3 runs 15 residues. Trimming took 1 base from V and 5 from J, leaving 13 bases between them. The germline V gene encodes CDR1 SGHVS and CDR2 FNYEAQ. The CDR3: CASSLGPNPEDTQYF. The DNA of the CDR3 is TGTGCCAGCAGCTTAGGCCCCAACCCAGAAGATACGCAGTATTTT. Full variable domain (remainder filled in from reference TRBV7-6 and TRBJ2-3): GAGVSQSPRYKVTKRGQDVALRCDPISGHVSLYWYRQALGQGPEFLTYFNYEAQQDKSGLPNDRFSAERPEGSISTLTIQRTEQRDSAMYRCASSLGPNPEDTQYFGPGTRLTVL.

CDR3 loop: CAWSPGQGNTEAFF. The DNA of the CDR3 is TGTGCCTGGTCGCCGGGACAGGGGAACACTGAAGCTTTCTTT. The chain uses TRBV30 and TRBJ1-1, with TRBD1 matching over 9 bases. Germline-derived CDR1 and CDR2 are GTSNPN and SVGIG (reference sequence). The CDR3 runs to 14 residues. V lost 5 bases to trimming and J lost 1 base; unmatched junction nucleotides: 5.

The chain couples TRBV29-1 to TRBJ2-3; TRBD2 matches at 10 bases. This CDR3 is 14 amino acids long. V shed 5 bases, J shed 2 bases, and the junction held 4 bases outside the gene matches. The V gene's germline CDR1 is SQVTM and CDR2 ANQGSEA. In DNA form, the CDR3 reads TGCAGCGTTACTAGCGGGGCCCCCACAGATACGCAGTATTTT. Protein: CSVTSGAPTDTQYF.

The chain recombines TRBV7-3 with TRBJ2-3, with D perhaps matching TRBD1 (6 bases). Trimming left V 4 bases short and J 3 bases short, with 11 bases between. The germline V gene encodes CDR1 SGHTA and CDR2 FQGTGA. The CDR3 spans 14 residues. CDR3 DNA sequence: TGTGCCAGCAGCTGGCAGGGGAGAACAGATACGCAGTATTTT. Encoded protein: CASSWQGRTDTQYF.

The V gene is TRBV30, the J gene TRBJ1-6; D is uncertain. The CDR3 length is 11 residues. Between the trimmed V and J ends, which lost 4 bases and 14 bases, there was a span of 12 bases. Germline V lookup: CDR1 GTSNPN, CDR2 SVGIG (reference sequence). The CDR3 DNA is TGTGCCTGGACTACTGCTTCGGCCCTCCACTTT. Translation: CAWTTASALHF.

The chain links TRBV5-4 to TRBJ2-3; TRBD2 agrees at 9 bases. Per the germline V gene, CDR1 is SGHNT and CDR2 is YYREEE (reference sequence). This CDR3 has 16 residues. V lost 2 bases to trimming and J lost 0 bases; unmatched junction nucleotides: 4. This CDR3 is CASSLSSGVSTDTQYF. Written as DNA, the CDR3 is TGTGCCAGCAGCTTATCTAGCGGGGTTAGCACAGATACGCAGTATTTT.